This T cell receptor beta chain came from a study of cytomegalovirus exposure and HLA in healthy donors. PCR used 60 Vbeta primers and 13 Jbeta primers. TCRdb keeps only in-frame clones here, not all; method: immunoSEQ multiplex PCR. Its table lists 30,000 to 35,000 clones. Whole-study findings and limits: CMV antigen specificity was confirmed in vitro for a few CMV-associated chains. Trimming of TCR beta V- and J-genes showed a link, identified in a later analysis, to a missense DCLRE1C variant. A few V segments could not be told apart, such as TRBV6-2 and TRBV6-3, and were left out.

As concerns this clone: Antigen specificity is unknown.

Trimming took off 4 bases at V and 0 bases at J, with 11 bases between the two ends. The germline V gene encodes CDR1 SGHDT and CDR2 YYEEEE. CDR3 length: 15 residues. This receptor was identified in a woman in her thirties or forties in good health and CMV-seropositive. The V call is TRBV5-6, the J call TRBJ2-1; no firm D call. Material: PBMCs. The CDR3 is CASSVGSYSYNEQFF. Here the CDR3 DNA reads TGTGCCAGCAGCGTGGGATCCTACTCCTACAATGAGCAGTTCTTC.